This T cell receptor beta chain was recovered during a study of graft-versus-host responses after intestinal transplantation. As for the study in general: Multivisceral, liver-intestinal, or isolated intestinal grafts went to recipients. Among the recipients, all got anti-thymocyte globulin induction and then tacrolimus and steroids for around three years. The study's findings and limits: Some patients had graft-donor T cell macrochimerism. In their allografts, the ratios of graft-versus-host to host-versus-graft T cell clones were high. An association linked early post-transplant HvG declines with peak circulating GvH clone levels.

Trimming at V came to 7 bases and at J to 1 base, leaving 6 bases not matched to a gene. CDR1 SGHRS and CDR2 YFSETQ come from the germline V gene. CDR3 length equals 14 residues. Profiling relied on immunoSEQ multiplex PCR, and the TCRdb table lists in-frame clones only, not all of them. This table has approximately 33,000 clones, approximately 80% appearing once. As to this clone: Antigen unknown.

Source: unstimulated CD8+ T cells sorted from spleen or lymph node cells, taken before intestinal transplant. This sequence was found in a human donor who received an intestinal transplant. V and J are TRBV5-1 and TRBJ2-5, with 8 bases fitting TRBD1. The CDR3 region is CASCRDRSQETQYF. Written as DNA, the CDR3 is TGCGCCAGCTGCCGGGACAGGAGCCAAGAGACCCAGTACTTC.